A selection of T cell receptor beta chains follows, all from one sample in a study of blood T cell repertoires in COVID-19. The assay was immunoSEQ multiplex PCR, and TCRdb's table has in-frame clones only and misses some. The profile shows about 250,000 clones, approximately 84% of them singletons. What was sequenced was peripheral blood. The receptors come from a person aged 70 to 85 with COVID-19, enrolled during active disease. The CDR3 runs from the conserved cysteine through the conserved F or W. The D gene is left open where the match is weak. Clone size is given for some rows only: seen once, a few or many times, or a class if the clone is expanded.

j_call | v_call | d_call | clone_size | cdr3_aa
TRBJ1-2 | TRBV10-3 | TRBD1 | . | CAISPGTGDGYTF
TRBJ1-6 | TRBV6-1 | TRBD1 | . | CASSEQGVRSPLHF
TRBJ1-1 | TRBV7-3 | TRBD1 | once | CASSPGQGEAFF
TRBJ2-3 | TRBV6-4 | TRBD2 | . | CASSDTSGGPTDTQYF
TRBJ1-1 | TRBV10-3 | . | . | CAISVLKKELNTEAFF
TRBJ1-5 | TRBV12-3/TRBV12-4 | TRBD1 | . | CASRGTGDQPQHF
TRBJ2-5 | TRBV7-7 | . | . | CASSSNTQETQYF
TRBJ1-6 | TRBV28 | TRBD1 | . | CASSLLDRDNSPLHF
TRBJ2-2 | TRBV19 | TRBD2 | . | CASRTGTSGTTGELFF
TRBJ2-3 | TRBV7-9 | . | . | CASLLVDSSTDTQYF
TRBJ2-1 | TRBV5-8 | . | . | CASSQMLEVFF
TRBJ2-1 | TRBV6-4 | TRBD2 | . | CASSAFPGLAGEQFF
TRBJ2-7 | TRBV4-1 | TRBD2 | . | CASSQRGLAGGRAYEQYF
TRBJ2-7 | TRBV12-1 | . | . | CASSPINRAPDQGPYEQYF
TRBJ1-4 | TRBV9 | TRBD1 | . | CASSAYTGASNEKLFF
TRBJ1-6 | TRBV6-4 | . | . | CASRDTNRNSPLHF
TRBJ1-1 | TRBV3-1/TRBV3-2 | TRBD1 | . | CASSIQGADTEAFF
TRBJ2-3 | TRBV28 | . | . | CASTPTEDTQYF
TRBJ2-2 | TRBV28 | TRBD1 | . | CASRTGPRAGELFF
TRBJ2-3 | TRBV7-8 | TRBD1 | . | CASSLGTVTDTQYF
TRBJ2-1 | TRBV7-6 | TRBD2 | . | CASSRSGRDLNEQFF
TRBJ1-1 | TRBV30 | . | . | CAWSSIGVNTEAFF
TRBJ1-2 | TRBV24-1 | . | . | CATSDGPRGYTF
TRBJ1-2 | TRBV28 | TRBD1 | once | CASRKPGQGYYGYTF
TRBJ1-2 | TRBV30 | TRBD1 | . | CAWSEGGPANYGYTF
TRBJ2-6 | TRBV6-1 | TRBD1 | . | CASSALRRGQSGANVLTF
TRBJ1-5 | TRBV19 | TRBD1 | . | CASSISRTGGDQPQHF
TRBJ2-1 | TRBV28 | TRBD2 | . | CASMGAGTNEQFF
TRBJ2-3 | TRBV11-2 | TRBD1 | . | CASSGQGTDTQYF
TRBJ1-2 | TRBV12-3/TRBV12-4 | TRBD1 | . | CASTLRDSNGYTF
TRBJ2-7 | TRBV7-3 | . | once | CASSLNRNYEQYF
TRBJ2-7 | TRBV24-1 | . | . | CATSDLTGTHARGEQYF
TRBJ2-7 | TRBV12-3/TRBV12-4 | TRBD2 | . | CASRSSGSYEQYF
TRBJ1-1 | TRBV27 | . | . | CASSRTGKYTEAFF
TRBJ2-3 | TRBV7-3 | TRBD2 | . | CASSRDYTDTQYF
TRBJ2-2 | TRBV11-2 | TRBD2 | . | CASSPLAGGITGELFF
TRBJ2-1 | TRBV5-5 | . | . | CASSLKSGNNEQFF
TRBJ1-4 | TRBV7-9 | . | . | CASSPPGFSNEKLFF
TRBJ2-7 | TRBV7-2 | TRBD1 | . | CASSLVSGGGRNEQYF
TRBJ2-7 | TRBV7-2 | . | few | CASRPTGSYEQYF
TRBJ2-3 | TRBV19 | TRBD1 | . | CASRMTGGEADTQYF
TRBJ1-5 | TRBV19 | . | . | CASSTQGNWAQPQHF
TRBJ2-7 | TRBV7-9 | TRBD1 | many | CASSFWDRGGEQYF
TRBJ2-1 | TRBV5-1 | TRBD2 | few | CASSLVSGMNNEQFF
TRBJ2-5 | TRBV7-9 | TRBD1 | once | CASSLRQGVQETQYF